The count of the clone carrying this TCR beta chain is one. Its target is unknown. This specimen belongs to a study of T cells after yellow fever vaccination. The study, taken as a whole, reports: Post-booster repertoires again held most primary-vaccination clones (96% CD4, 88% CD8).

TCRdb re-called the 5' RACE reads with MiXCR, one entry per CDR3 protein. The sample consists of 500,000 to 650,000 distinct CDR3 sequences, around an eighth of them appearing once. Source: PBMCs, taken on the day of the yellow fever booster vaccination. This sequence originates from a man aged 25 to 40 who received the YFV17D yellow fever vaccine.

The CDR3 region has the DNA TGTGCCAGCAGCCCTCAAGCGGGCGACGGCCAAGAGACCCAGTACTTC. It codes for CASSPQAGDGQETQYF. The chain uses TRBV5-6 and TRBJ2-5; D is perhaps TRBD2 (6 bases). V dropped 4 bases and J dropped 1 base, with 17 bases sitting between them. Germline CDR1 SGHDT, CDR2 YYEEEE. This CDR3 region has 16 residues.